The sequence of this T cell receptor (beta chain) was determined in a study of T cell changes during pregnancy in multiple sclerosis. This table comes from immunoSEQ multiplex PCR, and its TCRdb copy is limited to in-frame clones, with some not included. Altogether 45,000 to 60,000 clones are present, 92% being singletons, with the ten largest covering roughly 0.19%. The CDR3 loop spans 14 amino acids. The ends lost 6 bases at V and 7 bases at J; junction bases unmatched: 5. The germline V gene encodes CDR1 SNHLY and CDR2 FYNNEI. The receptor's source is a female donor with multiple sclerosis, enrolled in a pregnancy study. The sample in question was CD4+ T cells from peripheral blood mononuclear cells, obtained in the second trimester of pregnancy. This chain uses TRBV2 with TRBJ2-1; TRBD2 matches at 11 bases. In DNA, the CDR3 is TGTGCCAGCAGGGCCGGGACTAGCGGAAATGAGCAGTTCTTC. Protein: CASRAGTSGNEQFF.